The following is a TCR beta chain sequence with its context. Its antigen is not known. Assay used: immunoSEQ multiplex PCR; TCRdb lists only in-frame clones, some missing. The sample has 80,000 to 90,000 clones; less than 95% are singletons. This record belongs to a study of T cell responses to AZD1222 COVID-19 vaccine. Findings and caveats of the study: Just 5 or 6 AZD1222 recipients tested seropositive at baseline.

This sequence was found in an adult who received the AZD1222 COVID-19 vaccine. The specimen comprised peripheral blood, sampled 28 days after the second AZD1222 dose.

The DNA of the CDR3 is TGTGCCAGTAGTTTACAGGGTTCCGGGGAGCTGTTTTTT. Protein product: CASSLQGSGELFF. The V gene is TRBV19, the J gene TRBJ2-2, with D perhaps matching TRBD1 (6 bases). CDR1 is LNHDA, CDR2 SQIVND, per germline (reference sequence). Trimming left V 5 bases short and J 6 bases short, with 10 bases between. The length of the CDR3 is 13 residues. The variable domain in full, completed from reference TRBV19 and TRBJ2-2, reads DGGITQSPKYLFRKEGQNVTLSCEQNLNHDAMYWYRQDPGQGLRLIYYSQIVNDFQKGDIAEGYSVSREKKESFPLTVTSAQKNPTAFYLCASSLQGSGELFFGEGSRLTVL.